This TCR beta chain appears in the sequencing data of a study of a mutant IDH1 vaccine in newly diagnosed glioma. Study as a whole: Those enrolled had earlier been treated with radiotherapy, temozolomide, or both, mostly both. Held at week 35, visit V12 was the safety follow-up, and visit V13 followed at week 47.

Time point noted: week 47, end of study. Topical imiquimod accompanied each vaccine dose, which consisted of 300 ug of mutant IDH1 20-mer peptide. There were eight vaccinations for patients, given in weeks 1, 3, 5, 7, 11, 15, 19 and 23. Study-level results: The vaccine induced immune responses, and these occurred in around 93% of patients.

Sequencing was performed with immunoSEQ multiplex PCR; in TCRdb, only in-frame clones are kept and a portion is missing. Among approximately 100,000 clones, roughly 91% were seen once, and the ten largest hold 0.77%. CDR1 SGDLS and CDR2 YYNGEE come from the germline V gene. Trimming removed 4 bases from V and 7 bases from J, with 12 bases in between. The length of the CDR3 is 14 residues. On this clone: Its specificity is unknown.

Sample: PBMCs, taken from a glioma patient whose treatment included an IDH1 peptide vaccine. The V and J genes are TRBV9 and TRBJ1-6, with D perhaps matching TRBD1 (5 bases). This sequence originates from a woman aged 50 to 65 with glioma. The CDR3 sequence: CASSSRRGNSPLHF. CDR3 sequence (DNA): TGTGCCAGCAGCTCTAGACGGGGGAATTCACCCCTCCACTTT. The full variable domain, rest sourced from reference TRBV9 and TRBJ1-6, is DSGVTQTPKHLITATGQRVTLRCSPRSGDLSVYWYQQSLDQGLQFLIQYYNGEERAKGNILERFSAQQFPDLHSELNLSSLELGDSALYFCASSSRRGNSPLHFGNGTRLTVT.